This T cell receptor beta chain was captured in a study of shared clonotypes between healthy human individuals. Study-wide findings and caveats: Naive subsets typically showed greater estimated richness than memory subsets.

Assay: immunoSEQ multiplex PCR; the TCRdb copy retains only in-frame clones and omits some. The data show approximately 1.5 million clones, 95% to 99% seen once. The split of CD4+ cells yielded CD45RA+ naive and CD45RA-negative memory subsets. CDR3 length equals 13 residues. The germline V and J ends were trimmed by 0 bases and 6 bases, with 8 bases remaining between them. Germline lookup yields CDR1 SNHLY and CDR2 FYNNEI. In the case of this clone: Its antigen is as yet unknown.

Sequencing input: naive CD4+ T cells sorted from blood. Described subset: CD45RA+ positively selected. The receptor comes from a man under 40 in good health. This chain joins TRBV2 and TRBJ1-1; no definite D call. The CDR3 spells CASSEAEYAEAFF. Here the CDR3 DNA reads TGTGCCAGCAGTGAAGCAGAGTATGCTGAAGCTTTCTTT.